This TCR beta chain comes out of a study of T cells in Graves' hyperthyroidism and ophthalmopathy. Across the study: Peripheral blood was collected at initial diagnosis, before any treatment.

At least ten counts were recorded for this clonotype. Germline loops: CDR1 SGHDN, CDR2 FVKESK. Trimming took off 3 bases at V and 1 base at J, with 6 bases between the two ends. The CDR3 has 13 amino acids. Reasons for excluding patients were uncontrolled infection, other autoimmune disease, pregnancy or lactation. Thyroid ultrasound and orbital computed tomography, with clinical symptoms and serum thyroxine and TRAb, informed diagnoses. TCR beta CDR3 region amplification was performed from RNA transcripts. Primed by the HTBI set, a first-round RT-PCR was run on the TCR CDR3. TCRdb fed the multiplex PCR reads into MiXCR, producing one record per CDR3 protein. The table includes some 550,000 distinct CDR3 sequences, 20% detected once.

V gene TRBV14 combines with J gene TRBJ1-1; D is undetermined. The source of this sequence is a man aged 18 to 29 with Graves' hyperthyroidism. Sequencing was done on a sample of blood. CDR3 DNA sequence: TGTGCCAGCAGCCAGAGTAGGAACACTGAAGCTTTCTTT. Amino acids: CASSQSRNTEAFF.